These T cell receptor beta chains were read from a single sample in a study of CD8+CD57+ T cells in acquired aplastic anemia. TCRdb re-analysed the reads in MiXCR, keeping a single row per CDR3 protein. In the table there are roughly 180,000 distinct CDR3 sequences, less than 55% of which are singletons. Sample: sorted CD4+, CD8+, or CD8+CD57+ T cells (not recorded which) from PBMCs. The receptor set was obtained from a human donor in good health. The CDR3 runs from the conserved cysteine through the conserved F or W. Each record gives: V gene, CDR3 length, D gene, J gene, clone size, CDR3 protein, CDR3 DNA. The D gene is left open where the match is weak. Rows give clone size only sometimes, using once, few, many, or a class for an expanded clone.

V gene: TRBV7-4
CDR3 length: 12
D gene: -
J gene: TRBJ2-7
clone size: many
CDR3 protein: CASSQGRYEQYF
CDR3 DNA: TGTGCCAGCAGCCAGGGACGGTACGAGCAGTACTTC

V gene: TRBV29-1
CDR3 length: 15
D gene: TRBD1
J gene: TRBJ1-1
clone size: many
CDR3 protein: CSSILPTGMFTEAFF
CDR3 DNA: TGCAGCTCTATACTCCCGACAGGGATGTTTACTGAAGCTTTCTTT

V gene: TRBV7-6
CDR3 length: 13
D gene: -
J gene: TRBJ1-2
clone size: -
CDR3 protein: CASSQPTGDGYTF
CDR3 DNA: TGTGCCAGCAGCCAACCGACAGGAGATGGCTACACCTTC

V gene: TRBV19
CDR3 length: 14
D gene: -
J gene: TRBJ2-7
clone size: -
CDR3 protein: CASSPQGLGYEQYF
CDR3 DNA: TGTGCCAGTAGCCCTCAGGGGTTGGGTTACGAGCAGTACTTC

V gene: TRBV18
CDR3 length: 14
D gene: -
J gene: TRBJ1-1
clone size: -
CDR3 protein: CASTPDRKNTEAFF
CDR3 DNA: TGTGCCAGCACACCCGACCGGAAGAACACTGAAGCTTTCTTT

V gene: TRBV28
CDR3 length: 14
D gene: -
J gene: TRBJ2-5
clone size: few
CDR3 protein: CASSLSWPQETQYF
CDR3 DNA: TGTGCCAGCAGTTTAAGTTGGCCGCAAGAGACCCAGTACTTC

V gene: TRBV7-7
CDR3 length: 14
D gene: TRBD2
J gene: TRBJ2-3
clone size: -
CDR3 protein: CASSSLAGDGTQYF
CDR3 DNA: TGTGCTAGCAGCTCGCTAGCGGGAGATGGTACGCAGTATTTT

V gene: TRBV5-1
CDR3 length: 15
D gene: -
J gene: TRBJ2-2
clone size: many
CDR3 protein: CASSWAPSNTGELFF
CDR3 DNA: TGCGCCAGCAGCTGGGCTCCCTCGAACACCGGGGAGCTGTTTTTT

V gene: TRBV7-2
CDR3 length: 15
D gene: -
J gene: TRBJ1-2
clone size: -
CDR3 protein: CASSPEAVPRYGYTF
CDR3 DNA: TGTGCCAGCAGCCCAGAGGCAGTGCCACGCTATGGCTACACCTTC

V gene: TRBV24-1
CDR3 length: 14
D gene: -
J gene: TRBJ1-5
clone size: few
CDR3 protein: CAISRPWGNQPQHF
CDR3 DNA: TGTGCCATCTCCAGACCTTGGGGCAATCAGCCCCAGCATTTT

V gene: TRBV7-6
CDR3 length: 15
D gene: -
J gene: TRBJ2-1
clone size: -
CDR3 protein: CASSSGTNNYNEQFF
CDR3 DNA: TGTGCCAGCAGCTCAGGGACAAACAACTACAATGAGCAGTTCTTC

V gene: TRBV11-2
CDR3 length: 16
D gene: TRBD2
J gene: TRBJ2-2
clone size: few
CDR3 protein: CASTTSGREKTGELFF
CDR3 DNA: TGTGCCAGCACCACCTCGGGGCGGGAGAAAACCGGGGAGCTGTTTTTT

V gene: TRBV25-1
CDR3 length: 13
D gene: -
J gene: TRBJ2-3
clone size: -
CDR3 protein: CASGGNSADTQYF
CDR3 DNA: TGTGCCAGCGGTGGCAATAGCGCAGATACGCAGTATTTT

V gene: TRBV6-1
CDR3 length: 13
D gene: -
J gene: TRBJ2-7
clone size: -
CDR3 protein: CASNPPSSYEQYF
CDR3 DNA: TGTGCCAGCAACCCCCCGAGCTCCTACGAGCAGTACTTC

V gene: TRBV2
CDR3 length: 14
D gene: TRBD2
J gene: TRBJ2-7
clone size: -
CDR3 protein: CASSESGGPYEQYF
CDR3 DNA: TGTGCCAGCAGTGAGAGCGGGGGGCCGTACGAGCAGTACTTC

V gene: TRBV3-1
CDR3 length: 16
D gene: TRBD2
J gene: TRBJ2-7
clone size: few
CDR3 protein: CASSQGTSGRLFEQYF
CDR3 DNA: TGTGCCAGCAGCCAAGGGACTAGCGGGAGGTTGTTCGAGCAGTACTTC

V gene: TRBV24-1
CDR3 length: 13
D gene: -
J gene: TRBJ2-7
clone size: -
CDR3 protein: CATSKAGEAEQYF
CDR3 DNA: TGTGCCACCAGTAAAGCAGGAGAGGCCGAGCAGTACTTC

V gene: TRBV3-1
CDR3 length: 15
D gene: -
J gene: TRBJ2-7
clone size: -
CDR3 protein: CASSQLPQGIYEQYF
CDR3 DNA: TGTGCCAGCAGCCAACTCCCGCAGGGGATCTACGAGCAGTACTTC

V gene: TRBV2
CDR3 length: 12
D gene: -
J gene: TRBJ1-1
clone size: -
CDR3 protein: CASSDQRLSPFF
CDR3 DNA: TGTGCCAGCAGTGACCAGAGATTAAGTCCTTTCTTT

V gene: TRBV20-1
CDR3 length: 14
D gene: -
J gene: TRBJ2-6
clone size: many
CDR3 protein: CSARANSGANVLTF
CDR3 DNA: TGCAGTGCTAGAGCCAACTCTGGGGCCAACGTCCTGACTTTC

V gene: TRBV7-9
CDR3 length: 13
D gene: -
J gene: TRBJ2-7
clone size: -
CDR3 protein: CATDLTILNEQYF
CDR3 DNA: TGTGCCACCGACCTGACTATTCTCAACGAGCAGTACTTC

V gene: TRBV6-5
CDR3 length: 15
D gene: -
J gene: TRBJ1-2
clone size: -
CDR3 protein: CASSYGLGATGGYTF
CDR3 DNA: TGTGCCAGCAGTTACGGTCTCGGTGCAACTGGCGGCTACACCTTC

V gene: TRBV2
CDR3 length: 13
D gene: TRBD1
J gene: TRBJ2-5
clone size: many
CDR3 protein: CASGVDRGETQYF
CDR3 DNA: TGTGCCAGCGGGGTGGACAGGGGAGAGACCCAGTACTTC

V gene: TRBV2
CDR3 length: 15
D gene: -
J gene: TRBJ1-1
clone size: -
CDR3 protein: CASRGRLGGDTEAFF
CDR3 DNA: TGTGCCAGCAGGGGACGCCTGGGAGGGGACACTGAAGCTTTCTTT

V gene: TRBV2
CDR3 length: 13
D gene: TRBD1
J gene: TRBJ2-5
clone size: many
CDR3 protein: CASSEDRGETQYF
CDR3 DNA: TGTGCCAGCAGTGAGGACAGGGGAGAGACCCAGTACTTC

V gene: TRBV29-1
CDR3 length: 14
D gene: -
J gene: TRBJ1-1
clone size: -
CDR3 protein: CSVVLGGNWAEAFF
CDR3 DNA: TGCAGCGTTGTCCTTGGGGGAAATTGGGCTGAAGCTTTCTTT

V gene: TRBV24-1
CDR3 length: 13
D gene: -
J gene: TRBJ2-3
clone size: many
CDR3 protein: CATSALNTDTQYF
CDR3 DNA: TGTGCCACCAGTGCCCTGAACACAGATACGCAGTATTTT

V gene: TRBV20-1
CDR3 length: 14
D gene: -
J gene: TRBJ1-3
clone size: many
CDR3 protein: CSARPPGTGNTIYF
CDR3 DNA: TGCAGTGCTAGACCCCCCGGGACTGGAAACACCATATATTTT

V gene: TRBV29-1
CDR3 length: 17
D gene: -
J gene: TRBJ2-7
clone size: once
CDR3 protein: CSVVGSRPGTLTYEQYF
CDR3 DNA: TGCAGCGTTGTTGGGAGTAGGCCCGGGACGTTGACCTACGAGCAGTACTTC

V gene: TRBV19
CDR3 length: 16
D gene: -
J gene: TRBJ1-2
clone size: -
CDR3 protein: CASSIWTGRRDYGYTF
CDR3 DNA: TGTGCCAGTAGTATTTGGACGGGCAGGAGAGACTATGGCTACACCTTC

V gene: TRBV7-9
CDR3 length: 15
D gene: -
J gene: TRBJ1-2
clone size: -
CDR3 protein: CASSLKGRGRSGYTF
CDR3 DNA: TGTGCCAGCAGCTTAAAAGGCAGGGGCCGTAGTGGCTACACCTTC

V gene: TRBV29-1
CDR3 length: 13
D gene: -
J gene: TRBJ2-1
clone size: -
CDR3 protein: CSVPGPGWNEQFF
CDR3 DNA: TGCAGCGTTCCCGGCCCCGGATGGAATGAGCAGTTCTTC

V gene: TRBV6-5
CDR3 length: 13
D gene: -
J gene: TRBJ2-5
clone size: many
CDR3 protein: CASSVGAGETQYF
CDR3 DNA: TGTGCCAGCAGCGTAGGGGCTGGAGAGACCCAGTACTTC

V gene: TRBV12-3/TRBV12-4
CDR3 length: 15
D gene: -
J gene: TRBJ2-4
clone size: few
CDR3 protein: CASSFYQGPKYIQYF
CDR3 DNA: TGTGCCAGCAGTTTTTATCAGGGACCGAAATACATTCAGTACTTC

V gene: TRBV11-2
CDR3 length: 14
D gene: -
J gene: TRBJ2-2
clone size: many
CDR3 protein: CASSSQAPTGELFF
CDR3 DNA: TGTGCCAGCAGCTCTCAGGCCCCCACCGGGGAGCTGTTTTTT

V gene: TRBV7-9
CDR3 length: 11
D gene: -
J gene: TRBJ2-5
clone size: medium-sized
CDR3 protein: CASSLQETQYF
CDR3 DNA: TGTGCCAGCAGCTTGCAAGAGACCCAGTACTTC

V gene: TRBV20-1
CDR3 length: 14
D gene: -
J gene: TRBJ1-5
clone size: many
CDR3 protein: CSAISGRVNQPQHF
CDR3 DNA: TGCAGTGCTATTTCGGGGCGGGTCAATCAGCCCCAGCATTTT

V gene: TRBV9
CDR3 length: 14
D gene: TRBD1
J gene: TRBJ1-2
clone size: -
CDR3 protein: CASSVGEGALGYTF
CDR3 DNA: TGTGCCAGCAGCGTAGGTGAGGGGGCACTGGGCTACACCTTC

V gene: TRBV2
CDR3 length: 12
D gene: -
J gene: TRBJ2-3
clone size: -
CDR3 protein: CASRLGTDTQYF
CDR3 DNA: TGTGCCAGCAGGTTGGGCACAGATACGCAGTATTTT

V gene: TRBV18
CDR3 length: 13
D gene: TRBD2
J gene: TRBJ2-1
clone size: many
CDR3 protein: CASSPSTSDEQFF
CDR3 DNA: TGTGCCAGCTCACCCTCTACTAGCGATGAGCAGTTCTTC

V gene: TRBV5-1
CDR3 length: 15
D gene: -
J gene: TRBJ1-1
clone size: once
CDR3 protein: CASSWGSTGGTEAFF
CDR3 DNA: TGCGCCAGCAGCTGGGGATCTACAGGAGGAACTGAAGCTTTCTTT

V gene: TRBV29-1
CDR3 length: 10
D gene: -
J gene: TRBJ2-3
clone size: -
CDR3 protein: CSVHQGTMYF
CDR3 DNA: TGCAGCGTTCACCAGGGGACCATGTATTTT

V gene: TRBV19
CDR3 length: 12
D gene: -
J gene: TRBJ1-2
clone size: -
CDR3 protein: CASSWHFWGYTF
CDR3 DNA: TGTGCCAGTAGTTGGCACTTCTGGGGCTACACCTTC

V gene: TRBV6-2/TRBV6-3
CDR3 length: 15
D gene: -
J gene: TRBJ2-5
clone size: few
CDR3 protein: CASSPSRGYQETQYF
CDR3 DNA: TGTGCCAGCAGCCCGAGTAGGGGGTACCAAGAGACCCAGTACTTC

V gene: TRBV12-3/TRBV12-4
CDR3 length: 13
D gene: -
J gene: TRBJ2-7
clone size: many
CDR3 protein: CASRGDGSYEQYF
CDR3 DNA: TGTGCCAGCAGAGGGGACGGATCCTACGAGCAGTACTTC

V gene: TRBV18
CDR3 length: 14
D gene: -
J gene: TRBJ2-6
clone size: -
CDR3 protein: CASRQHSGANVLTF
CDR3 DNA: TGTGCCAGCCGACAGCACTCTGGGGCCAACGTCCTGACTTTC

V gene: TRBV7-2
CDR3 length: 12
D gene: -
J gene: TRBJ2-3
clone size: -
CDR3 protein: CASSYGPDTQYF
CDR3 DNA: TGTGCCAGCAGCTATGGGCCAGATACGCAGTATTTT

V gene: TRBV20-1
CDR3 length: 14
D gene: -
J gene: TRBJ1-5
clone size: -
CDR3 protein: CSASRGAGNQPQHF
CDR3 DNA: TGCAGTGCTAGCCGGGGCGCCGGCAATCAGCCCCAGCATTTT

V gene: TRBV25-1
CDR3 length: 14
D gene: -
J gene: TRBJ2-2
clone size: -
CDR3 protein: CASSEVPYTGELFF
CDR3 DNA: TGTGCCAGCAGTGAAGTCCCGTACACCGGGGAGCTGTTTTTT

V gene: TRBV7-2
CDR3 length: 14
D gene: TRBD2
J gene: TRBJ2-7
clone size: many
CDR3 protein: CASSLGAGVYEQYF
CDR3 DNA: TGTGCCAGCAGCTTAGGAGCGGGAGTCTACGAGCAGTACTTC

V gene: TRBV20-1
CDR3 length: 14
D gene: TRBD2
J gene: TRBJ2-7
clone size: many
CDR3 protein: CSARGLEAPYEQYF
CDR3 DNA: TGCAGTGCCAGGGGACTAGAGGCCCCCTACGAGCAGTACTTC

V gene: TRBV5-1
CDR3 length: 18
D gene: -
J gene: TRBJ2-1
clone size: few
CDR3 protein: CASSPEAAGSPTYNEQFF
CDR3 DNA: TGCGCCAGCAGCCCTGAGGCAGCTGGGAGTCCGACCTACAATGAGCAGTTCTTC

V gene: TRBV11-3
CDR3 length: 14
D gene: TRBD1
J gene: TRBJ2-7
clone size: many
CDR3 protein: CASSLMTGLNEQYF
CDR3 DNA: TGTGCCAGCAGCCTAATGACAGGGTTGAACGAGCAGTACTTC

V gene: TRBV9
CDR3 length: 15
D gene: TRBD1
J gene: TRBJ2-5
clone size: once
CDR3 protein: CASSARTGEGETQYF
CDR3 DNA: TGTGCCAGCAGCGCCCGGACAGGCGAGGGAGAGACCCAGTACTTC

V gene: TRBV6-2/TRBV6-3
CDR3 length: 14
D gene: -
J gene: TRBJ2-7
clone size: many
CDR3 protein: CASSYSIVTYEQYF
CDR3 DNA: TGTGCCAGCAGTTACTCCATCGTAACCTACGAGCAGTACTTC

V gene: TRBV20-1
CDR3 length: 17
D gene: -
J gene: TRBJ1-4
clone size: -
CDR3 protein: CRAKAAKYAATNEKLFF
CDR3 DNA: TGCAGGGCTAAGGCGGCCAAATACGCCGCAACTAATGAAAAACTGTTTTTT

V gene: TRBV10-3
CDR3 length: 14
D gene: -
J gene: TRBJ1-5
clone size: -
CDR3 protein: CAISESGSNQPQHF
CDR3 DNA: TGTGCCATCAGTGAATCAGGTAGCAATCAGCCCCAGCATTTT